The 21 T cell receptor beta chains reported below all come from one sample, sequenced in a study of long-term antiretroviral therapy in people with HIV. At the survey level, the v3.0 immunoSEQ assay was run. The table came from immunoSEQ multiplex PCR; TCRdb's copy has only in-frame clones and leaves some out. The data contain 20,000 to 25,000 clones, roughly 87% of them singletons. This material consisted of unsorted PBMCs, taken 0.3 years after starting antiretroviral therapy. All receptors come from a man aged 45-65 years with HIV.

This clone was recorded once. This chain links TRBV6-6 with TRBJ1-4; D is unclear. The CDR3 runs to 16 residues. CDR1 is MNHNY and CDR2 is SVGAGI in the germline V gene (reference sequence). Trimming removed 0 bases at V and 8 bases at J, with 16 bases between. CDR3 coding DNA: TGTGCCAGCAGTTACTCGAGAGGACTATCCATGGAAAAACTGTTTTTT. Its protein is CASSYSRGLSMEKLFF.

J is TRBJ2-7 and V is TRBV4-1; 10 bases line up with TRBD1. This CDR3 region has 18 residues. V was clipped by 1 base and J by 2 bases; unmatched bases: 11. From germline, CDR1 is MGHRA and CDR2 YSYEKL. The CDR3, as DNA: TGCGCCAGCAGCCAAGGGACAGGGGGTCGAGCGGGACCCTACGAGCAGTACTTC. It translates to CASSQGTGGRAGPYEQYF.

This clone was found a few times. This CDR3 reads CASSQADGYEQYF. Written as DNA, the CDR3 is TGTGCCAGCAGCCAAGCGGACGGCTACGAGCAGTACTTC. This rearrangement joins TRBV11-3 to TRBJ2-7; TRBD2 might be the D (5 bases). This CDR3 has 13 amino acids. Germline V CDR1 and CDR2: SGHNT, YENEEA. V was shortened by 5 bases and J by 3 bases, with 11 bases between the two germline ends. Looking up the rest from reference TRBV11-3 and TRBJ2-7 gives the full variable domain: EAGVVQSPRYKIIEKKQPVAFWCNPISGHNTLYWYLQNLGQGPELLIRYENEEAVDDSQLPKDRFSAERLKGVDSTLKIQPAELGDSAVYLCASSQADGYEQYFGPGTRLTVT.

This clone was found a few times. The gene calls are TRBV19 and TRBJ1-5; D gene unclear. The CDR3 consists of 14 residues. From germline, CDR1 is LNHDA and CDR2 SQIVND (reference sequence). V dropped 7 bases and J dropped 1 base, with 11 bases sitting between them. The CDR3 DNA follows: TGTGCCAGTACTCCTTCGGACAGCAATCAGCCCCAGCATTTT. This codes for CASTPSDSNQPQHF.

This CDR3 is CASSAPGVNEQYF. CDR3 nucleotide sequence: TGTGCCAGCAGCGCCCCGGGGGTAAACGAGCAGTACTTC. J is TRBJ2-7 and V is TRBV7-2; perhaps TRBD2 as D (6 bases). In germline, CDR1 is SGHTA, CDR2 FQGNSA. Trimming cost V 5 bases and J 5 bases, with 13 bases left between them. The CDR3 consists of 13 residues.

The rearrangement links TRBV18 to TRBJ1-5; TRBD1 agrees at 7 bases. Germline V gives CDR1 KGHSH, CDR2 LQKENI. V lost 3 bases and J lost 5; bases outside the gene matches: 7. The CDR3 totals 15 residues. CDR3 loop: CASSPRTGGDQPQHF. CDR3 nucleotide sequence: TGTGCCAGCTCACCCCGGACAGGAGGGGATCAGCCCCAGCATTTT.

The CDR3 sequence is CASSYLGAEFYNEQFF. In nucleotides, the CDR3 is TGTGCCAGCAGCTACCTAGGGGCGGAGTTCTACAATGAGCAGTTCTTC. This chain links TRBV13 with TRBJ2-1; D is perhaps TRBD1 (5 bases). This CDR3 comprises 16 residues. Trimming left V 4 bases short and J 3 bases short, with 16 bases between. Germline values: CDR1 PRHDT, CDR2 FYEKMQ (reference sequence).

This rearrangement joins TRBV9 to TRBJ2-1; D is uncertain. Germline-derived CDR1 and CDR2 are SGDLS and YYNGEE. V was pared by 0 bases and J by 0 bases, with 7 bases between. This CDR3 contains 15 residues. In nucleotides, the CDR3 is TGTGCCAGCAGCGTAGGCCATCACTCCTACAATGAGCAGTTCTTC. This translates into CASSVGHHSYNEQFF.

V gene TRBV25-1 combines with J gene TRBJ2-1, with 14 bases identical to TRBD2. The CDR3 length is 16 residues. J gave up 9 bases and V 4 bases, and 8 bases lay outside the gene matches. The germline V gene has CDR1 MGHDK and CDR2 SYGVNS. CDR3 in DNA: TGTGCCAGCAGTGTGGGACTAGCGGGAGAGGCGGGTGAGCAGTTCTTC. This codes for CASSVGLAGEAGEQFF. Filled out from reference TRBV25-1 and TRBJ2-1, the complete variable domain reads EADIYQTPRYLVIGTGKKITLECSQTMGHDKMYWYQQDPGMELHLIHYSYGVNSTEKGDLSSESTVSRIRTEHFPLTLESARPSHTSQYLCASSVGLAGEAGEQFFGPGTRLTVL.

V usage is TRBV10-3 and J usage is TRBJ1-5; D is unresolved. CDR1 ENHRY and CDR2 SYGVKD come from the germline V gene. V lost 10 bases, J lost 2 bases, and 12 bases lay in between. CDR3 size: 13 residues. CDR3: CATRADGNQPQHF. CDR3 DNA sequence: TGTGCCACCCGGGCGGATGGCAATCAGCCCCAGCATTTT.

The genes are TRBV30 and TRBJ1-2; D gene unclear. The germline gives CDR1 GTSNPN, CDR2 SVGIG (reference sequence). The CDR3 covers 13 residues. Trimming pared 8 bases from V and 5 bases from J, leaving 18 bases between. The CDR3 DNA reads TGTGCCCTCGAAGACCTCGACGGATATGGCTACACCTTC. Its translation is CALEDLDGYGYTF.

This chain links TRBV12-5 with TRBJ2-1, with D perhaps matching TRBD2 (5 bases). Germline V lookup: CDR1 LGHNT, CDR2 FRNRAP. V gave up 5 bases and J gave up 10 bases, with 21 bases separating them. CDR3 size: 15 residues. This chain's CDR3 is CASGTQPGEGREQFF. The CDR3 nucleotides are TGTGCTAGTGGTACCCAACCGGGCGAGGGAAGGGAGCAGTTCTTC.

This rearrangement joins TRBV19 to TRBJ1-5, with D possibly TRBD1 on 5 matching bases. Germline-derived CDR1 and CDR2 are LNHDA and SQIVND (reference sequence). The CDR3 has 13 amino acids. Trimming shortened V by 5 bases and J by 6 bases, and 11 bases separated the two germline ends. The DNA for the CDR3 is TGTGCCAGTAGTCAGCAGGGCGTTCAGCCCCAGCATTTT. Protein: CASSQQGVQPQHF. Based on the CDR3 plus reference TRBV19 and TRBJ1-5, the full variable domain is DGGITQSPKYLFRKEGQNVTLSCEQNLNHDAMYWYRQDPGQGLRLIYYSQIVNDFQKGDIAEGYSVSREKKESFPLTVTSAQKNPTAFYLCASSQQGVQPQHFGDGTRLSIL.

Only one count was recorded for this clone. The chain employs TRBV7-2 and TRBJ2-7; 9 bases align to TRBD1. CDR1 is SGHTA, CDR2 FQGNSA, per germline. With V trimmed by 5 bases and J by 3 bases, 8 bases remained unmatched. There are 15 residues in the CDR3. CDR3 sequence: CASSARDRVIYEQYF. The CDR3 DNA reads TGTGCCAGCAGCGCCCGGGACAGGGTCATCTACGAGCAGTACTTC.

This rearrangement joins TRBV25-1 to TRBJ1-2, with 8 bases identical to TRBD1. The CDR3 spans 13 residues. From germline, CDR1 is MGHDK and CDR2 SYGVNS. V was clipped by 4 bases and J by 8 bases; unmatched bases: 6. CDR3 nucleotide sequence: TGTGCCAGCAGTGGGTGGACAGGGCAAGGCTACACCTTC. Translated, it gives CASSGWTGQGYTF.

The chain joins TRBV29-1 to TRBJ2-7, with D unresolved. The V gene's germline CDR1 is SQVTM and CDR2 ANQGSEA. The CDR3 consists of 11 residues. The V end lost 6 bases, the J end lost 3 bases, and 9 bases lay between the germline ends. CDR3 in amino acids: CSVSIIYEQYF. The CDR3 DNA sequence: TGCAGCGTGTCAATTATCTACGAGCAGTACTTC.

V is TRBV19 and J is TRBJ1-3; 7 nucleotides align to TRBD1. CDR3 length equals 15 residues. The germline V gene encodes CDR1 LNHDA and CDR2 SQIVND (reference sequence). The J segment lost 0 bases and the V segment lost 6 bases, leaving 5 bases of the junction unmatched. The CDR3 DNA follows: TGTGCCAGTAGCGACAGGGACCGCTCTGGAAACACCATATATTTT. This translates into CASSDRDRSGNTIYF.

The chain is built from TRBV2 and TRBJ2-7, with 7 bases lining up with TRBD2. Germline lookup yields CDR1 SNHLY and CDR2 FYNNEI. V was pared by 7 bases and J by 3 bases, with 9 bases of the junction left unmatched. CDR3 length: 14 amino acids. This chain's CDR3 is CASNPGGSFYEQYF. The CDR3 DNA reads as TGTGCCAGCAATCCCGGGGGGAGTTTCTACGAGCAGTACTTC.

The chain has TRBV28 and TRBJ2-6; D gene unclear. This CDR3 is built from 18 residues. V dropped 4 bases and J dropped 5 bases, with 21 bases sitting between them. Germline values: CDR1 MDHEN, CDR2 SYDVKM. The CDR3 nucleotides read TGTGCCAGCAGTTACCGGATCCTGACACAAAGTCGGGCCAACGTCCTGACTTTC. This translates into CASSYRILTQSRANVLTF.

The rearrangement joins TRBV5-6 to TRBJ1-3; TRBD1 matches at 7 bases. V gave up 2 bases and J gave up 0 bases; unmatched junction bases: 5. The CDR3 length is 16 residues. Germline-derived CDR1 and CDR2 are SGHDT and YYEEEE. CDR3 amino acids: CASSFIWDSSGNTIYF. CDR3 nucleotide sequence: TGTGCCAGCAGCTTCATCTGGGACAGCTCTGGAAACACCATATATTTT.

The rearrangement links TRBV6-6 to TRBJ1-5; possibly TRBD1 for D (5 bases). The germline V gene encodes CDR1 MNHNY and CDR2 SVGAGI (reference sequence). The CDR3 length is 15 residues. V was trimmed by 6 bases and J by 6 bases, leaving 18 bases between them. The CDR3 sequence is CASRPPGAGGQPQHF. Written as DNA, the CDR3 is TGTGCCAGCAGACCCCCTGGGGCGGGTGGTCAGCCCCAGCATTTT.